This is a list of T cell receptor beta chains from one sample in a study of T cell responses to AZD1222 COVID-19 vaccine. Method: immunoSEQ multiplex PCR; TCRdb's copy keeps in-frame clones and lacks some. Found here are 150,000 to 200,000 clones, almost 95% of them singletons; the top ten hold about 9%. This specimen was peripheral blood, taken on day 0 of AZD1222 vaccination. These receptor sequences come from an adult in good health. The CDR3 runs from the conserved cysteine through the conserved F or W. The order of the fields is CDR3 length, J gene, D gene, clone size, V gene, CDR3 protein, CDR3 DNA. The D gene is left open where the match is weak. Clone size appears in some rows only: once, few, many, or a class for an expanded clone.

CDR3 length: 18
J gene: TRBJ2-2
D gene: TRBD2
clone size: -
V gene: TRBV6-6
CDR3 protein: CASSPSTSGRPGTGELFF
CDR3 DNA: TGTGCCAGCAGTCCTTCGACTAGCGGGAGGCCTGGCACCGGGGAGCTGTTTTTT

CDR3 length: 16
J gene: TRBJ2-1
D gene: TRBD1
clone size: -
V gene: TRBV10-3
CDR3 protein: CAISESKGTDYNEQFF
CDR3 DNA: TGTGCCATCAGTGAGTCAAAAGGGACAGACTACAATGAGCAGTTCTTC

CDR3 length: 13
J gene: TRBJ1-5
D gene: -
clone size: -
V gene: TRBV5-8
CDR3 protein: CASSLYSNQPQHF
CDR3 DNA: TGTGCCAGCAGCTTATATAGCAATCAGCCCCAGCATTTT

CDR3 length: 15
J gene: TRBJ2-5
D gene: TRBD1
clone size: -
V gene: TRBV4-1
CDR3 protein: CASSQPDRDQETQYF
CDR3 DNA: TGCGCCAGCAGCCAGCCCGACAGGGACCAAGAGACCCAGTACTTC

CDR3 length: 11
J gene: TRBJ2-1
D gene: -
clone size: -
V gene: TRBV24-1
CDR3 protein: CATSDRRGQFF
CDR3 DNA: TGTGCCACCAGTGATCGGCGAGGGCAGTTCTTC

CDR3 length: 13
J gene: TRBJ1-5
D gene: -
clone size: -
V gene: TRBV6-6
CDR3 protein: CASSPGRDQPQHF
CDR3 DNA: TGTGCCAGCAGTCCGGGAAGGGATCAGCCCCAGCATTTT

CDR3 length: 13
J gene: TRBJ1-1
D gene: -
clone size: -
V gene: TRBV5-4
CDR3 protein: CASSLGWGTEAFF
CDR3 DNA: TGTGCCAGCAGCTTGGGGTGGGGGACTGAAGCTTTCTTT

CDR3 length: 12
J gene: TRBJ2-1
D gene: -
clone size: once
V gene: TRBV5-1
CDR3 protein: CASSFRGDEQFF
CDR3 DNA: TGCGCCAGCAGCTTCAGAGGTGATGAGCAGTTCTTC

CDR3 length: 13
J gene: TRBJ1-1
D gene: -
clone size: -
V gene: TRBV18
CDR3 protein: CASSATENTEAFF
CDR3 DNA: TGTGCCAGCTCAGCCACAGAGAACACTGAAGCTTTCTTT

CDR3 length: 17
J gene: TRBJ2-7
D gene: -
clone size: -
V gene: TRBV5-1
CDR3 protein: CASSLELLGGIVYEQYF
CDR3 DNA: TGCGCCAGCAGCTTGGAACTATTGGGCGGGATTGTTTACGAGCAGTACTTC

CDR3 length: 14
J gene: TRBJ1-1
D gene: -
clone size: once
V gene: TRBV9
CDR3 protein: CASSVAPGPTEAFF
CDR3 DNA: TGTGCCAGCAGCGTAGCCCCCGGGCCCACTGAAGCTTTCTTT

CDR3 length: 15
J gene: TRBJ1-5
D gene: -
clone size: once
V gene: TRBV4-1
CDR3 protein: CASSQGAISNQPQHF
CDR3 DNA: TGCGCCAGCAGCCAGGGAGCTATTAGCAATCAGCCCCAGCATTTT

CDR3 length: 15
J gene: TRBJ2-7
D gene: -
clone size: -
V gene: TRBV10-3
CDR3 protein: CAISERQPGTYEQYF
CDR3 DNA: TGTGCCATCAGTGAACGACAGCCAGGAACCTACGAGCAGTACTTC

CDR3 length: 15
J gene: TRBJ2-7
D gene: TRBD1
clone size: once
V gene: TRBV6-1
CDR3 protein: CASSEWVDRVNEQYF
CDR3 DNA: TGTGCCAGCAGTGAATGGGTGGACAGGGTTAACGAGCAGTACTTC

CDR3 length: 12
J gene: TRBJ1-1
D gene: TRBD1
clone size: -
V gene: TRBV28
CDR3 protein: CASRDRYTEAFF
CDR3 DNA: TGTGCCAGTAGGGACAGATACACTGAAGCTTTCTTT

CDR3 length: 17
J gene: TRBJ2-7
D gene: TRBD2
clone size: -
V gene: TRBV5-1
CDR3 protein: CASSLRLAGGLSYEQYF
CDR3 DNA: TGCGCCAGCAGCTTGCGCCTAGCGGGAGGACTCTCCTACGAGCAGTACTTC

CDR3 length: 16
J gene: TRBJ2-3
D gene: TRBD2
clone size: -
V gene: TRBV29-1
CDR3 protein: CSVQSGTSGGTDTQYF
CDR3 DNA: TGCAGCGTTCAAAGTGGGACTAGCGGGGGCACAGATACGCAGTATTTT

CDR3 length: 15
J gene: TRBJ1-3
D gene: -
clone size: -
V gene: TRBV5-4
CDR3 protein: CASSRRSFSGNTIYF
CDR3 DNA: TGTGCCAGCAGCCGACGAAGCTTCTCTGGAAACACCATATATTTT

CDR3 length: 16
J gene: TRBJ2-1
D gene: TRBD1
clone size: -
V gene: TRBV7-9
CDR3 protein: CASSSGGSPTYNEQFF
CDR3 DNA: TGTGCCAGCAGCTCAGGGGGCTCCCCTACCTACAATGAGCAGTTCTTC

CDR3 length: 13
J gene: TRBJ1-6
D gene: -
clone size: -
V gene: TRBV27
CDR3 protein: CASSKIDNSPLHF
CDR3 DNA: TGTGCCAGCAGTAAAATAGATAATTCACCCCTCCACTTT

CDR3 length: 16
J gene: TRBJ1-3
D gene: TRBD1
clone size: -
V gene: TRBV6-2/TRBV6-3
CDR3 protein: CASSSVDRLFGNTIYF
CDR3 DNA: TGTGCCAGCAGTTCCGTGGACAGGCTCTTTGGGAACACCATATATTTT

CDR3 length: 16
J gene: TRBJ2-5
D gene: -
clone size: -
V gene: TRBV28
CDR3 protein: CASSFHWTAFQETQYF
CDR3 DNA: TGTGCCAGCAGTTTTCACTGGACAGCCTTCCAAGAGACCCAGTACTTC

CDR3 length: 14
J gene: TRBJ2-1
D gene: -
clone size: -
V gene: TRBV2
CDR3 protein: CASSRGGSYNEQFF
CDR3 DNA: TGTGCCAGCAGTAGGGGGGGATCCTACAATGAGCAGTTCTTC

CDR3 length: 15
J gene: TRBJ1-2
D gene: -
clone size: -
V gene: TRBV19
CDR3 protein: CASSTSREANYGYTF
CDR3 DNA: TGTGCCAGTAGTACTTCCCGGGAGGCCAACTATGGCTACACCTTC

CDR3 length: 13
J gene: TRBJ1-4
D gene: -
clone size: once
V gene: TRBV19
CDR3 protein: CASSFLTNEKLFF
CDR3 DNA: TGTGCCAGTAGTTTCTTGACTAATGAAAAACTGTTTTTT

CDR3 length: 15
J gene: TRBJ2-6
D gene: -
clone size: -
V gene: TRBV6-6
CDR3 protein: CASTTGEPGANVLTF
CDR3 DNA: TGTGCCAGCACCACTGGAGAACCTGGGGCCAACGTCCTGACTTTC

CDR3 length: 15
J gene: TRBJ1-6
D gene: TRBD1
clone size: -
V gene: TRBV2
CDR3 protein: CASGDRGFNNSPLHF
CDR3 DNA: TGTGCCAGCGGAGACAGGGGGTTCAATAATTCACCCCTCCACTTT

CDR3 length: 15
J gene: TRBJ2-7
D gene: TRBD2
clone size: -
V gene: TRBV10-3
CDR3 protein: CAIRVSGSLSYEQYF
CDR3 DNA: TGTGCCATCAGAGTGAGCGGGAGCCTCTCCTACGAGCAGTACTTC

CDR3 length: 10
J gene: TRBJ2-7
D gene: -
clone size: -
V gene: TRBV20-1
CDR3 protein: CSARRAEQYF
CDR3 DNA: TGCAGTGCTCGCCGGGCCGAGCAGTACTTC

CDR3 length: 12
J gene: TRBJ2-7
D gene: -
clone size: -
V gene: TRBV6-5
CDR3 protein: CASSNLYYEQYF
CDR3 DNA: TGTGCCAGCAGTAACCTTTACTACGAGCAGTACTTC

CDR3 length: 15
J gene: TRBJ2-3
D gene: -
clone size: -
V gene: TRBV9
CDR3 protein: CASSLDPGSTDTQYF
CDR3 DNA: TGTGCCAGCAGCCTAGATCCGGGTAGCACAGATACGCAGTATTTT

CDR3 length: 16
J gene: TRBJ2-5
D gene: TRBD2
clone size: -
V gene: TRBV7-6
CDR3 protein: CASSLTPTSVKETQYF
CDR3 DNA: TGTGCCAGCAGCTTAACTCCGACTAGCGTGAAAGAGACCCAGTACTTC

CDR3 length: 16
J gene: TRBJ2-2
D gene: -
clone size: -
V gene: TRBV24-1
CDR3 protein: CATSGQGSGIPGELFF
CDR3 DNA: TGTGCCACCAGTGGTCAGGGGTCAGGAATACCCGGGGAGCTGTTTTTT

CDR3 length: 15
J gene: TRBJ1-4
D gene: -
clone size: -
V gene: TRBV19
CDR3 protein: CASSIPGHLNEKLFF
CDR3 DNA: TGTGCCAGTAGTATCCCGGGACACCTAAATGAAAAACTGTTTTTT

CDR3 length: 17
J gene: TRBJ2-1
D gene: TRBD2
clone size: -
V gene: TRBV28
CDR3 protein: CASSNPGLAGFYNEQFF
CDR3 DNA: TGTGCCAGCAGCAACCCCGGACTAGCGGGTTTCTACAATGAGCAGTTCTTC

CDR3 length: 15
J gene: TRBJ2-3
D gene: -
clone size: -
V gene: TRBV7-9
CDR3 protein: CASSFYSVFPDTQYF
CDR3 DNA: TGTGCCAGCAGCTTTTATAGCGTTTTCCCAGATACGCAGTATTTT

CDR3 length: 13
J gene: TRBJ1-2
D gene: -
clone size: -
V gene: TRBV6-5
CDR3 protein: CASSGVGARGYTF
CDR3 DNA: TGTGCCAGCAGCGGGGTGGGGGCTCGCGGCTACACCTTC

CDR3 length: 15
J gene: TRBJ1-1
D gene: -
clone size: -
V gene: TRBV5-4
CDR3 protein: CASSYLSTGNTEAFF
CDR3 DNA: TGTGCCAGCAGCTATTTGTCTACAGGGAACACTGAAGCTTTCTTT

CDR3 length: 15
J gene: TRBJ1-6
D gene: TRBD1
clone size: -
V gene: TRBV5-6
CDR3 protein: CASSLFQGDNSPLHF
CDR3 DNA: TGTGCCAGCAGCTTGTTCCAGGGGGATAATTCACCCCTCCACTTT

CDR3 length: 15
J gene: TRBJ2-5
D gene: -
clone size: -
V gene: TRBV13
CDR3 protein: CASSETGNEQETQYF
CDR3 DNA: TGTGCCAGCAGCGAAACAGGAAACGAACAAGAGACCCAGTACTTC

CDR3 length: 12
J gene: TRBJ1-2
D gene: -
clone size: -
V gene: TRBV28
CDR3 protein: CASSLGGRGYTF
CDR3 DNA: TGTGCCAGCAGTTTAGGGGGAAGGGGCTACACCTTC

CDR3 length: 15
J gene: TRBJ2-3
D gene: -
clone size: -
V gene: TRBV28
CDR3 protein: CATSLGGASSDTQYF
CDR3 DNA: TGTGCCACCTCGTTGGGGGGCGCATCCTCCGATACGCAGTATTTT

CDR3 length: 14
J gene: TRBJ1-1
D gene: -
clone size: -
V gene: TRBV6-6
CDR3 protein: CASRKRGVNTEAFF
CDR3 DNA: TGTGCCAGCAGGAAAAGGGGGGTGAACACTGAAGCTTTCTTT

CDR3 length: 13
J gene: TRBJ2-5
D gene: -
clone size: -
V gene: TRBV5-4
CDR3 protein: CASSPDPGETQYF
CDR3 DNA: TGTGCCAGCAGCCCCGACCCGGGGGAGACCCAGTACTTC

CDR3 length: 13
J gene: TRBJ2-5
D gene: TRBD2
clone size: -
V gene: TRBV7-2
CDR3 protein: CATASAGAETQYF
CDR3 DNA: TGTGCCACGGCCTCAGCGGGAGCAGAGACCCAGTACTTC

CDR3 length: 17
J gene: TRBJ1-2
D gene: TRBD1
clone size: -
V gene: TRBV9
CDR3 protein: CASSAPRQGASGYGYTF
CDR3 DNA: TGTGCCAGCAGCGCCCCTCGACAGGGGGCGAGCGGCTATGGCTACACCTTC

CDR3 length: 14
J gene: TRBJ1-2
D gene: -
clone size: once
V gene: TRBV19
CDR3 protein: CASSMAWGAPGYTF
CDR3 DNA: TGTGCCAGTAGTATGGCCTGGGGGGCGCCTGGCTACACCTTC

CDR3 length: 16
J gene: TRBJ2-7
D gene: TRBD2
clone size: -
V gene: TRBV19
CDR3 protein: CASSITSGEISYEQYF
CDR3 DNA: TGTGCCAGTAGTATAACTAGCGGGGAAATCTCCTACGAGCAGTACTTC

CDR3 length: 15
J gene: TRBJ1-3
D gene: TRBD1
clone size: -
V gene: TRBV5-1
CDR3 protein: CASAFSGTAGNTIYF
CDR3 DNA: TGCGCCAGCGCCTTTTCCGGGACAGCGGGAAACACCATATATTTT

CDR3 length: 14
J gene: TRBJ1-1
D gene: -
clone size: -
V gene: TRBV28
CDR3 protein: CASSSLDRNTEAFF
CDR3 DNA: TGTGCCAGCAGTTCACTAGACAGGAACACTGAAGCTTTCTTT

CDR3 length: 16
J gene: TRBJ2-5
D gene: TRBD1
clone size: -
V gene: TRBV6-2/TRBV6-3
CDR3 protein: CASSYSMDRGHETQYF
CDR3 DNA: TGTGCCAGCAGTTACTCTATGGACAGGGGGCATGAGACCCAGTACTTC

CDR3 length: 16
J gene: TRBJ2-1
D gene: TRBD2
clone size: -
V gene: TRBV7-3
CDR3 protein: CASSHYGASGINEQFF
CDR3 DNA: TGTGCCAGCAGCCATTACGGGGCTAGCGGGATCAATGAGCAGTTCTTC

CDR3 length: 15
J gene: TRBJ2-1
D gene: TRBD2
clone size: -
V gene: TRBV3-1/TRBV3-2
CDR3 protein: CASSQGGNGRNEQFF
CDR3 DNA: TGTGCCAGCAGCCAAGGTGGTAACGGGAGGAACGAGCAGTTCTTC

CDR3 length: 14
J gene: TRBJ2-7
D gene: TRBD2
clone size: many
V gene: TRBV20-1
CDR3 protein: CSASQLAGASEQYF
CDR3 DNA: TGCAGTGCTAGTCAACTAGCGGGAGCGAGCGAGCAGTACTTC

CDR3 length: 15
J gene: TRBJ1-5
D gene: -
clone size: -
V gene: TRBV15
CDR3 protein: CATSRDLGDGQPQHF
CDR3 DNA: TGTGCCACCAGCAGAGATTTGGGGGACGGTCAGCCCCAGCATTTT

CDR3 length: 14
J gene: TRBJ2-1
D gene: -
clone size: -
V gene: TRBV28
CDR3 protein: CASSFITGTNEQFF
CDR3 DNA: TGTGCCAGCAGTTTTATTACAGGGACCAATGAGCAGTTCTTC

CDR3 length: 18
J gene: TRBJ2-7
D gene: TRBD2
clone size: -
V gene: TRBV4-3
CDR3 protein: CASSQSGTSGRRLYEQYF
CDR3 DNA: TGCGCCAGCAGCCAATCCGGGACTAGCGGGAGAAGACTCTACGAGCAGTACTTC